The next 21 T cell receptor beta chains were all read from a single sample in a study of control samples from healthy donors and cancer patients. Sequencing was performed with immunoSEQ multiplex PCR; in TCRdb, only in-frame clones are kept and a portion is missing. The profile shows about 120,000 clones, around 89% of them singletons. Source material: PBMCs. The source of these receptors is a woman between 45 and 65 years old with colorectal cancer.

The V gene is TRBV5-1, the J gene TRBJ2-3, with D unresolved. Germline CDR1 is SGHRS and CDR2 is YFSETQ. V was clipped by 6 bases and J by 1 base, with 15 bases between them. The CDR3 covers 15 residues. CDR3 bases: TGCGCCAGCACGGTCGTTCGGTGGGGCACAGATACGCAGTATTTT. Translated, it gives CASTVVRWGTDTQYF.

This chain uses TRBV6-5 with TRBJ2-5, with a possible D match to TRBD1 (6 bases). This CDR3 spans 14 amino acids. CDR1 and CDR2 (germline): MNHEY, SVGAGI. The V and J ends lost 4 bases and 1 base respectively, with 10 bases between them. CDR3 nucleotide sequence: TGTGCCAGCAGTTCAAGACAGGCCCAAGAGACCCAGTACTTC. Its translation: CASSSRQAQETQYF.

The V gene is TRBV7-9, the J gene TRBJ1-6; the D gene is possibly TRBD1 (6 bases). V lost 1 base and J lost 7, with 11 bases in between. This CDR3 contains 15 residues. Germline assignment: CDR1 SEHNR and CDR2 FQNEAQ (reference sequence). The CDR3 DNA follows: TGTGCCAGCAGCTTAGAAGGGGGTGGCAATTCACCCCTCCACTTT. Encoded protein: CASSLEGGGNSPLHF.

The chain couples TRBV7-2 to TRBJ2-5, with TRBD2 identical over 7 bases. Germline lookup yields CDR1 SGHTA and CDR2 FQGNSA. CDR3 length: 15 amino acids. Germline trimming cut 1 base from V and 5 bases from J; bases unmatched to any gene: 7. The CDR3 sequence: CASSLGGRAWETQYF. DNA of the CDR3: TGTGCCAGCAGCTTAGGAGGGAGGGCCTGGGAGACCCAGTACTTC.

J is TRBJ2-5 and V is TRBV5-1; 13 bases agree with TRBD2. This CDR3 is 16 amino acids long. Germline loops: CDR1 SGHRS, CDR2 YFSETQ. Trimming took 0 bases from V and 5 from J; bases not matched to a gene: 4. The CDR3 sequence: CASSLGGLAGLETQYF. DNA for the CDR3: TGCGCCAGCAGCTTGGGGGGACTAGCGGGATTGGAGACCCAGTACTTC.

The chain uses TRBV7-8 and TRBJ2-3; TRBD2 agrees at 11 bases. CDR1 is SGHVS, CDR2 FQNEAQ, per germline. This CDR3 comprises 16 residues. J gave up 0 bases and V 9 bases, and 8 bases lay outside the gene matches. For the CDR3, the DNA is TGTGCCAGTAGCGGGGGGGCCATGAGAAGCACAGATACGCAGTATTTT. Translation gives CASSGGAMRSTDTQYF.

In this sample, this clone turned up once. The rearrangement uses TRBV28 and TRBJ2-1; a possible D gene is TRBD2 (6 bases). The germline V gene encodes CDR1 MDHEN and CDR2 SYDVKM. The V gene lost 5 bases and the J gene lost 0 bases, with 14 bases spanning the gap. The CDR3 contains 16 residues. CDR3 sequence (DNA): TGTGCCAGCAGTCCCTTTACCGGGAGCTCCTACAATGAGCAGTTCTTC. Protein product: CASSPFTGSSYNEQFF.

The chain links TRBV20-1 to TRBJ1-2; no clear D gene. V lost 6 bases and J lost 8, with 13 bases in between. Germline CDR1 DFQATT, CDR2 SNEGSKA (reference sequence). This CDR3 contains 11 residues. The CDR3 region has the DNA TGCAGTGCCCCACTTCCGGGAGGCTACACCTTC. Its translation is CSAPLPGGYTF.

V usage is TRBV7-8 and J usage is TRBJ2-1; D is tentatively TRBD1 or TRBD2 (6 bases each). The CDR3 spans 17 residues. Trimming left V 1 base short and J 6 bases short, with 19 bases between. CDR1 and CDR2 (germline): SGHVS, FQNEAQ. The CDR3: CASSLGVGQGRFNEQFF. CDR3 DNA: TGTGCCAGCAGCTTAGGGGTCGGTCAGGGGAGGTTCAATGAGCAGTTCTTC.

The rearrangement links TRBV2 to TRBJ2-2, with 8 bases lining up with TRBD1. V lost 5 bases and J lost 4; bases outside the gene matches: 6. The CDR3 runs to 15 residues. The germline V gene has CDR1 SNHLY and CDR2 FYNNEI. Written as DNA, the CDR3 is TGTGCCAGCAGTATCGGGACAGGCTTCACCGGGGAGCTGTTTTTT. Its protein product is CASSIGTGFTGELFF.

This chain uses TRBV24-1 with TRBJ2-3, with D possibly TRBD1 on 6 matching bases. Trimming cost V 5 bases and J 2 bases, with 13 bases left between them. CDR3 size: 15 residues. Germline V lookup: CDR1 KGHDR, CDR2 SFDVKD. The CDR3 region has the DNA TGTGCCACCAGTGCTCCAACAGGGATCACAGATACGCAGTATTTT. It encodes CATSAPTGITDTQYF.

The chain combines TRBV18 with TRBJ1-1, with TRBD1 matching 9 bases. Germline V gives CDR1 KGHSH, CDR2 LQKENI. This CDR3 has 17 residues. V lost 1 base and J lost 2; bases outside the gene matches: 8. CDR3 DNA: TGTGCCAGCTCACCACGAAAGGGCACAGGGGGCAACACTGAAGCTTTCTTT. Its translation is CASSPRKGTGGNTEAFF.

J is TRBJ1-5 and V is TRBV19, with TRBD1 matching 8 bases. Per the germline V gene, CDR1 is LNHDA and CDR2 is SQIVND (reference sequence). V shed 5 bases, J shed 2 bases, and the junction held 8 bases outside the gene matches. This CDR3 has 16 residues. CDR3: CASSLKGQGGNQPQHF. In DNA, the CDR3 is TGTGCCAGTAGTTTAAAAGGACAGGGAGGCAATCAGCCCCAGCATTTT.

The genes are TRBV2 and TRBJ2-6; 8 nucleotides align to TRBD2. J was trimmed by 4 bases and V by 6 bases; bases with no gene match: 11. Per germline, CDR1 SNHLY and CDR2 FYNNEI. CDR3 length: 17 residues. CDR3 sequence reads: CASSTLRGAQGANVLTF. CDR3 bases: TGTGCCAGCAGCACTCTGCGGGGGGCGCAGGGGGCCAACGTCCTGACTTTC.

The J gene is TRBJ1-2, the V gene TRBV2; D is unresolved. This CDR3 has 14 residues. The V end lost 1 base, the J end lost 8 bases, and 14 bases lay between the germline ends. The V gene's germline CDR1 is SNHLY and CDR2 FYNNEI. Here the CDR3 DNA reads TGTGCCAGCAGTGAAGGAAGTAGGGTTGGGGGCTACACCTTC. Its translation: CASSEGSRVGGYTF.

The CDR3, as DNA: TGTGCCAGCAGCTTGGCGGGCACCACAGATACGCAGTATTTT. Translation: CASSLAGTTDTQYF. J is TRBJ2-3 and V is TRBV5-4; no clear D gene. This CDR3 is built from 14 residues. V was trimmed by 0 bases and J by 2 bases, leaving 7 bases between them. Germline loops: CDR1 SGHNT, CDR2 YYREEE (reference sequence).

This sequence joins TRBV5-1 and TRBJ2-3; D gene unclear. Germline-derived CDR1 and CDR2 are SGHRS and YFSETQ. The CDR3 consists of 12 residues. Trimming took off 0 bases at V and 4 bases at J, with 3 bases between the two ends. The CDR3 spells CASSLDSDTQYF. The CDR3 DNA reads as TGCGCCAGCAGCTTGGATTCAGATACGCAGTATTTT.

The CDR3 loop reads CAISYVTSASNEQFF. CDR3 bases: TGTGCCATCAGTTACGTGACTAGCGCCAGCAATGAGCAGTTCTTC. J is TRBJ2-1 and V is TRBV10-3; 8 bases align to TRBD2. V shed 5 bases and J 6 bases; nucleotides not matched to a gene: 9. The CDR3 is made up of 15 amino acids. Germline loops: CDR1 ENHRY, CDR2 SYGVKD.

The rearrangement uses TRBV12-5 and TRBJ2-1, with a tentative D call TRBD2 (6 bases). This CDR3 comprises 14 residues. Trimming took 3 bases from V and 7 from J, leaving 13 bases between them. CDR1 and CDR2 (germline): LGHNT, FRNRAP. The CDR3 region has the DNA TGTGCTAGTGGTTTTGTTGGGGGGTGGAATGAGCAGTTCTTC. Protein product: CASGFVGGWNEQFF.

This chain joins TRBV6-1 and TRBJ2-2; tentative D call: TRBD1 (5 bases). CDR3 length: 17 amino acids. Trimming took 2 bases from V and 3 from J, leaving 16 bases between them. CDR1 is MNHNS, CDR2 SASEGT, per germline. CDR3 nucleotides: TGTGCCAGCAGTGAATTCGGCAGGGTTGTTGACACCGGGGAGCTGTTTTTT. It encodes CASSEFGRVVDTGELFF.

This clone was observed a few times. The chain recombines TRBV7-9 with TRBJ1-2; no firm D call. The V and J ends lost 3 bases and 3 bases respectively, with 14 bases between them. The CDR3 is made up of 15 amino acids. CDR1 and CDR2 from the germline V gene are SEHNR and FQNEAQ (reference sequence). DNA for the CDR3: TGTGCCAGCAGCTTTACGTCACCTGGCCACTATGGCTACACCTTC. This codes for CASSFTSPGHYGYTF.